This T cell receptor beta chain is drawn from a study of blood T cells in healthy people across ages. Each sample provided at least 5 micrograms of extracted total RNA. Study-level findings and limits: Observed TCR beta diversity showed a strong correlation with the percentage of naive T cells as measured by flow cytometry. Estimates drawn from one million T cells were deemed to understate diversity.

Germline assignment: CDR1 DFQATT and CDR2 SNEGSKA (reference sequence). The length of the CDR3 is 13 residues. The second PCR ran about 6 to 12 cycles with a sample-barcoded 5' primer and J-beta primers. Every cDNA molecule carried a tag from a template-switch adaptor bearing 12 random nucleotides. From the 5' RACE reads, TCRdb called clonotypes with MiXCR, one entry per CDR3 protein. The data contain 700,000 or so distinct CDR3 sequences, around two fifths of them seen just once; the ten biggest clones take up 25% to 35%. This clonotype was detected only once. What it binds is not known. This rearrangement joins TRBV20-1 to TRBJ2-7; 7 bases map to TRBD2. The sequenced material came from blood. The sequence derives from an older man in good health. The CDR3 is CSAYGGSEESQYF. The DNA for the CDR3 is TGCAGCGCTTACGGGGGGTCAGAAGAGTCCCAGTACTTC.